This T cell receptor (beta chain) appears in the sequencing data of a study of technical replicates of blood from several donors listed by TCRdb under 2017. Library creation used the immunoSEQ multiplex PCR assay. Imported from immuneACCESS, the table was reduced by TCRdb to in-frame sequences with V and J called. These copies leave out some clones; in studies compared against another copy, an unresolved V gene accounts for under half, and the cause of the remainder is not known. The sample table records some 80,000 clones; about 96% of these occur just once. The ten largest make up around 0.31% of the sample. The germline V gene encodes CDR1 SGHNT and CDR2 YYREEE (reference sequence). Trimmed from V: 0 bases; trimmed from J: 3 bases; junction bases lacking a gene match: 6. The CDR3 numbers 19 residues from cysteine through phenylalanine. The retained sequence is limited to the CDR3, 57 bases, with the frame set at the first base.

As for this clone: Its antigen is not yet known. Base quality data are lacking; no much larger clone is found one base away.

The origin of this receptor is a human donor in good health. Sequenced: T cells isolated from PBMCs. This chain joins TRBV5-4 to TRBJ2-6, and 13 junction bases match TRBD2. The nucleotide sequence is TGTGCCAGCAGCTTGGAGAGGACTAGCGGGAGTTATGGGGCCAACGTCCTGACTTTC. It translates to CASSLERTSGSYGANVLTF.